These 8 T cell receptor beta chains came from one sample sequenced in a study of regulatory T cells in long-lasting Graves disease. Assembly of TCR beta libraries relied on iRepertoire HTBI primers together with Arm-PCR of CDR3 regions. TCRdb reprocessed the multiplex PCR reads with MiXCR, giving one entry per CDR3 protein. The sample lists under 800,000 distinct CDR3 sequences, approximately 15% occurring once. The time point was: newly diagnosed GD, antithyroid drugs for less than 3 months. After RNA was extracted from PBMCs, the TCR library was made from it. The sample also formed part of further work on T cells in Graves' hyperthyroidism and ophthalmopathy.

This specimen was peripheral blood mononuclear cells (PBMCs), taken at new diagnosis, from a patient treated with antithyroid drugs. Receptors originate from a woman in her 30s with Graves disease.

This clonotype was picked up many times. The CDR3 loop reads CAISEDLRYGYTF. For the CDR3, the DNA is TGTGCCATCAGTGAGGACCTCCGATATGGCTACACCTTC. The chain couples TRBV10-3 to TRBJ1-2; no clear D. CDR1 and CDR2 from the germline V gene are ENHRY and SYGVKD. The ends were cut back, 2 bases at V and 5 bases at J, with 9 bases in the middle. The CDR3 has 13 amino acids.

The chain's CDR3 is CAWREFLKTSMRNTEAFF. DNA for the CDR3: TGTGCCTGGAGGGAGTTTTTGAAAACCTCTATGCGGAACACTGAAGCTTTCTTT. The chain joins TRBV30 to TRBJ1-1; D uncertain. The germline V gene has CDR1 GTSNPN and CDR2 SVGIG (reference sequence). The CDR3 runs to 18 residues. The V end lost 3 bases, the J end lost 1 base, and 24 bases lay between the germline ends.

At least ten counts were recorded for this clonotype. This chain uses TRBV2 with TRBJ2-7; perhaps TRBD1 as D (6 bases). The CDR3 length is 13 residues. The germline V gene has CDR1 SNHLY and CDR2 FYNNEI. Trimming stripped 8 bases from V and 2 bases from J, with 13 bases between. CDR3 loop: CASHRDIAYEQYF. CDR3 bases: TGTGCCAGCCACCGGGACATAGCCTACGAGCAGTACTTC.

This clonotype has ten or more counts. V gene TRBV5-1 combines with J gene TRBJ1-5, with 11 bases that match TRBD1. The V and J ends lost 2 bases and 4 bases, in that order; junction bases with no gene match: 8. The CDR3 has 17 residues. The germline CDR1 and CDR2 sequences are SGHRS and YFSETQ. The CDR3 region is CASSLLWTGGLNQPQHF. In nucleotides, the CDR3 is TGCGCCAGCAGCTTACTGTGGACAGGGGGCCTAAATCAGCCCCAGCATTTT. The full variable domain, with the rest looked up from reference TRBV5-1 and TRBJ1-5, is KAGVTQTPRYLIKTRGQQVTLSCSPISGHRSVSWYQQTPGQGLQFLFEYFSETQRNKGNFPGRFSGRQFSNSRSEMNVSTLELGDSALYLCASSLLWTGGLNQPQHFGDGTRLSIL.

On this clonotype itself: A read error may be the cause here, since a much bigger clone is one base away. The chain joins TRBV28 to TRBJ2-1; 9 bases line up with TRBD2. From germline, CDR1 is MDHEN and CDR2 SYDVKM. Trimming removed 4 bases from V and 8 bases from J; junction bases left unmatched: 9. The CDR3 is made up of 15 amino acids. CDR3 amino acids: CASSSSSGGGYEQFF. CDR3 bases: TGTGCCAGCAGTTCGAGTAGCGGGGGTGGTTATGAGCAGTTCTTC.

This clonotype showed up many times. This CDR3 is CASSYGNYNEQFF. The CDR3 DNA reads as TGTGCCAGCAGTTACGGGAACTACAATGAGCAGTTCTTC. V gene TRBV6-5 combines with J gene TRBJ2-1; D not certain. V was clipped by 2 bases and J by 3 bases, with 5 bases between them. This CDR3 contains 13 residues. Germline-derived CDR1 and CDR2 are MNHEY and SVGAGI.

This clonotype has a count of ten or more. CDR3 nucleotides: TGTGCCAGCAGCTTCGGAAGAACAGGGTTGGAGACCCAGTACTTC. Amino acids: CASSFGRTGLETQYF. The gene calls are TRBV11-2 and TRBJ2-5, with a weak D call TRBD1 (6 bases). The CDR3 totals 15 residues. Germline V gene data show CDR1 as SGHAT and CDR2 as FQNNGV. Trimming took off 3 bases at V and 5 bases at J, with 16 bases between the two ends.

Ten or more counts support this clonotype. The chain combines TRBV20-1 with TRBJ1-5; 9 bases map to TRBD1. The CDR3 consists of 17 residues. Looked up from germline, CDR1 is DFQATT and CDR2 is SNEGSKA (reference sequence). The V segment lost 6 bases and the J segment 7 bases; nucleotides outside the gene matches: 19. In DNA form, the CDR3 reads TGCAGTGCGCCGACACAGGGGGCTAGAGGCGTCGGGCAGCCCCAGCATTTT. Its translation is CSAPTQGARGVGQPQHF.